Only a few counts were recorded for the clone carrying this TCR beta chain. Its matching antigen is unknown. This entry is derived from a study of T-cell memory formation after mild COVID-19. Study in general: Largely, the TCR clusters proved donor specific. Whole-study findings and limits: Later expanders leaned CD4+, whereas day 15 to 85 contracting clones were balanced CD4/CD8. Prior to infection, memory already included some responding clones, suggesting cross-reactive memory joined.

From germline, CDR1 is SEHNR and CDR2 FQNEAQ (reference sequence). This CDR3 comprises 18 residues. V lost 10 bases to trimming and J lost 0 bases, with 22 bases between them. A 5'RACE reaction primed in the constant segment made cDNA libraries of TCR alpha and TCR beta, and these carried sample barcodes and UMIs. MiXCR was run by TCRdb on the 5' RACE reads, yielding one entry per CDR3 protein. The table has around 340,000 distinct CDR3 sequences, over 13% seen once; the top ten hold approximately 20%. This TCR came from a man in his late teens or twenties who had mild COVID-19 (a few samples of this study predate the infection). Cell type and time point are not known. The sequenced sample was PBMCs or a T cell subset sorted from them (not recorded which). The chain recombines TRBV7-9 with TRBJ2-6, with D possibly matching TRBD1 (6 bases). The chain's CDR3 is CAIQQGTKQSSGANVLTF. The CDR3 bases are TGTGCCATCCAGCAGGGGACAAAACAAAGCTCTGGGGCCAACGTCCTGACTTTC.